This TCR beta chain originates from a study of early T cells in non-severe SARS-CoV-2 infection. TCRdb itself ran the 5' RACE reads through MiXCR, one entry per CDR3 protein. The sample holds 65,000 to 90,000 distinct CDR3 sequences; 9% to 15% are singletons and the top ten take more than 6.5%. Looked up from germline, CDR1 is DFQATT and CDR2 is SNEGSKA (reference sequence). The length of the CDR3 is 13 residues. V lost 4 bases to trimming and J lost 4 bases, with 11 bases between them. This rearrangement joins TRBV20-1 to TRBJ2-1; D is uncertain. Sequenced: whole blood. The source of this sequence is an adult who was a healthcare worker with PCR-confirmed SARS-CoV-2 infection or an uninfected control (not recorded which). The CDR3 region has the DNA TGCAGTGCTACTACTCCTAGTTACAATGAGCAGTTCTTC. It is translated as CSATTPSYNEQFF.